Below, 7 T cell receptor beta chains from the same sample are listed, as sequenced in a study of cytomegalovirus exposure and HLA in healthy donors. In the PCR, 60 Vbeta and 13 Jbeta primers were used. Sequencing used immunoSEQ multiplex PCR; TCRdb keeps in-frame clones, though not all of them. Among 100,000 to 150,000 clones listed, roughly 72% were seen once. The specimen was PBMCs. The receptors were sampled from a male donor in good health and CMV-seronegative.

The V gene is TRBV4-2, the J gene TRBJ2-1; 10 nucleotides agree with TRBD2. With 0 bases clipped from V and 6 bases from J, the junction kept 2 bases outside the gene matches. The CDR3 is 15 amino acids. Germline V gene data show CDR1 as LGHNA and CDR2 as YNFKEQ. For the CDR3, the DNA is TGTGCCAGCAGCCAAGAAGCGGGGGGGCCCAATGAGCAGTTCTTC. Protein product: CASSQEAGGPNEQFF.

The J gene is TRBJ1-2, the V gene TRBV28, with TRBD1 matching over 7 bases. V lost 6 bases, J lost 4 bases, and 8 bases stayed unmatched. CDR3 length equals 14 residues. Germline CDR1 reads MDHEN; CDR2 reads SYDVKM. DNA of the CDR3: TGTGCCAGCAGGCCCACAGGGGCTGGCTATGGCTACACCTTC. Translation: CASRPTGAGYGYTF.

This sequence joins TRBV6-5 and TRBJ2-5; 8 positions agree with TRBD1. There are 15 residues in the CDR3. V gave up 2 bases and J gave up 4 bases; unmatched junction bases: 6. Germline loops: CDR1 MNHEY, CDR2 SVGAGI. DNA for the CDR3: TGTGCCAGCAGTTACCTCACCGACAGGGGAGAGACCCAGTACTTC. This codes for CASSYLTDRGETQYF.

The CDR3, as DNA: TGTGCCAGCAGCTTACTAGCGGGGGGGCCTTACGATACAGATACGCAGTATTTT. This encodes CASSLLAGGPYDTDTQYF. The chain employs TRBV7-2 and TRBJ2-3; 12 bases agree with TRBD2. Losses at the gene ends were 2 bases for V and 3 bases for J; bases not matched to a gene: 9. This CDR3 has 18 residues. CDR1 is SGHTA and CDR2 is FQGNSA in the germline V gene.

The chain recombines TRBV28 with TRBJ1-2; D gene unclear. Germline CDR1 is MDHEN and CDR2 is SYDVKM. The CDR3 spans 14 residues. V was pared by 8 bases and J by 4 bases, with 17 bases between. The CDR3: CASRPDLSTYGYTF. CDR3 bases: TGTGCCAGCCGGCCGGACTTGTCCACCTATGGCTACACCTTC.

The chain carries TRBV11-3 and TRBJ2-7, with a possible D match to TRBD2 (6 bases). With 8 bases removed from V and 3 bases from J, the gap between germline ends came to 14 bases. The CDR3 is 13 amino acids. Germline CDR1 SGHNT, CDR2 YENEEA. The CDR3 region has the DNA TGTGCCAGCTCAACTGGGGGGAACTACGAGCAGTACTTC. It encodes CASSTGGNYEQYF.

The chain combines TRBV18 with TRBJ2-4; 10 bases are shared with TRBD1. CDR1 is KGHSH and CDR2 is LQKENI in the germline V gene. Germline trimming cut 2 bases from V and 3 bases from J; bases unmatched to any gene: 1. This CDR3 is 15 amino acids long. The CDR3 bases are TGTGCCAGCTCACCAAGGACAGGGGGCAAAAACATTCAGTACTTC. Encoded protein: CASSPRTGGKNIQYF. Variable domain in full (rest from reference TRBV18 and TRBJ2-4): NAGVMQNPRHLVRRRGQEARLRCSPMKGHSHVYWYRQLPEEGLKFMVYLQKENIIDESGMPKERFSAEFPKEGPSILRIQQVVRGDSAAYFCASSPRTGGKNIQYFGAGTRLSVL.